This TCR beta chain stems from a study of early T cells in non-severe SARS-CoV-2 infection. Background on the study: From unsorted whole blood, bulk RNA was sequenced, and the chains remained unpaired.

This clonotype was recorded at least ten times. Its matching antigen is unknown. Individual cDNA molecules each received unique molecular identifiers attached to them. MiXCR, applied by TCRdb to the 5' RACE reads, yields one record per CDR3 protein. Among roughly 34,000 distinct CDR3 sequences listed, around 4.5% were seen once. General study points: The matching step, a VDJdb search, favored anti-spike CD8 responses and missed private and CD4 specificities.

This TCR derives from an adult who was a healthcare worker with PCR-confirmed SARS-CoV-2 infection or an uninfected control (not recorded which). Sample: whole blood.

CDR3 in amino acids: CASRGEAPSQPQHF. In DNA form, the CDR3 reads TGTGCCAGCAGGGGGGAGGCACCCTCTCAGCCCCAGCATTTT. The chain joins TRBV6-1 to TRBJ1-5; D might be TRBD1 (5 bases). Germline V gives CDR1 MNHNS, CDR2 SASEGT. The CDR3 runs 14 residues. The ends were cut back, 6 bases at V and 6 bases at J, with 15 bases in the middle.